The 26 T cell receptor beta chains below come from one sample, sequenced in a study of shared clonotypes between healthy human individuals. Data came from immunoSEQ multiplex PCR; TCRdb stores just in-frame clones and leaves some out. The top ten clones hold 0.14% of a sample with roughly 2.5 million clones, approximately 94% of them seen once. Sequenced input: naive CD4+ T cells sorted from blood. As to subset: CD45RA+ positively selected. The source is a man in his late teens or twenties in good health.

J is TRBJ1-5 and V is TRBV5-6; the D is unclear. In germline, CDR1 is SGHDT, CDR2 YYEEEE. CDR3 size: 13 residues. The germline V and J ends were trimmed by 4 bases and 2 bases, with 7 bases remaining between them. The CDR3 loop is CASSKFGNQPQHF. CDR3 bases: TGTGCCAGCAGCAAATTTGGCAATCAGCCCCAGCATTTT.

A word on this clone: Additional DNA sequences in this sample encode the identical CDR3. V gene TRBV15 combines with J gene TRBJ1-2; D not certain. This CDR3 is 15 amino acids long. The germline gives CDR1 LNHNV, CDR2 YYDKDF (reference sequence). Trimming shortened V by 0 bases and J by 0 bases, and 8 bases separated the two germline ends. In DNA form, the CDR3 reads TGTGCCACCAGCAGAGAAGGTGCCTCTAACTATGGCTACACCTTC. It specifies CATSREGASNYGYTF.

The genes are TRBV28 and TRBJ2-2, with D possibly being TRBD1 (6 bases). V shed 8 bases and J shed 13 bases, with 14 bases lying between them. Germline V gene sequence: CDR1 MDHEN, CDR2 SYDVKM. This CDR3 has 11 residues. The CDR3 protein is CASARDMSLFF. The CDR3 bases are TGTGCCAGCGCCCGGGACATGTCGCTGTTTTTT.

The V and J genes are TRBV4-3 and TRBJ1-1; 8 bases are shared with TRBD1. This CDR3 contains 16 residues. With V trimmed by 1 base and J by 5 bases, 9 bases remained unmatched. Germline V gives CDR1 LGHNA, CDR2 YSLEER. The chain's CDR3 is CASSQGAGGLGTEAFF. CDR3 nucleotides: TGCGCCAGCAGCCAAGGGGCAGGGGGCTTGGGTACTGAAGCTTTCTTT.

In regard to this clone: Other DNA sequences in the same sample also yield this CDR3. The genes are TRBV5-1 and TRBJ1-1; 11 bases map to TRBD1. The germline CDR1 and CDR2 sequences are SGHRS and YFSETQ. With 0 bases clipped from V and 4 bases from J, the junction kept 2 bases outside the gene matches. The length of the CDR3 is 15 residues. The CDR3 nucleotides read TGCGCCAGCAGCTTGGCCGGGACAGGGGGCACTGAAGCTTTCTTT. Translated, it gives CASSLAGTGGTEAFF.

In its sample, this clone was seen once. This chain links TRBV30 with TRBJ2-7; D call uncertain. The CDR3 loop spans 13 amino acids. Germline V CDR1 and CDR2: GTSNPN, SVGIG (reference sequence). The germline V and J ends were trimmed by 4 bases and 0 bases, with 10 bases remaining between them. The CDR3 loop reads CAWNPGLSYEQYF. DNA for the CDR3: TGTGCCTGGAACCCCGGGCTCTCCTACGAGCAGTACTTC.

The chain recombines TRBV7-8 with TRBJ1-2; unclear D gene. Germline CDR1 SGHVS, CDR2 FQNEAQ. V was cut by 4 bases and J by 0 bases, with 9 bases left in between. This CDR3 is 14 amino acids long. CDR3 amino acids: CASSSRGANYGYTF. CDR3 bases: TGTGCCAGCAGCTCCCGGGGAGCTAACTATGGCTACACCTTC.

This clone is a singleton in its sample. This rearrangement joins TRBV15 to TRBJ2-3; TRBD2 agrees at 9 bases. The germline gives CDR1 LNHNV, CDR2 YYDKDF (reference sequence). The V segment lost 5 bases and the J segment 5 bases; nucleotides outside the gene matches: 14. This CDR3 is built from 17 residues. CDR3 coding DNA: TGTGCCACCAGCCCTCCCAGGGGCGGGAGGGCCGAAGATACGCAGTATTTT. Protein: CATSPPRGGRAEDTQYF.

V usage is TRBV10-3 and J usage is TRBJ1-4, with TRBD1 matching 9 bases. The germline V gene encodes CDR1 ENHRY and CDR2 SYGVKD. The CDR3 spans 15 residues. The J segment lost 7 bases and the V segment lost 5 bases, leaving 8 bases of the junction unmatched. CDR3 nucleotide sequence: TGTGCCATCAGTCAAACCGGGACAGGGATTGAAAAACTGTTTTTT. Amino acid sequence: CAISQTGTGIEKLFF.

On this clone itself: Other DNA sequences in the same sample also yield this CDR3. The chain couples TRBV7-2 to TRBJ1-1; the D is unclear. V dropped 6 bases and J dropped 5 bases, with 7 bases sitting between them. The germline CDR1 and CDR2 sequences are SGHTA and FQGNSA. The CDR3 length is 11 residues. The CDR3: CASSLVTEAFF. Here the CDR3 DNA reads TGTGCCAGCAGTCTTGTGACTGAAGCTTTCTTT.

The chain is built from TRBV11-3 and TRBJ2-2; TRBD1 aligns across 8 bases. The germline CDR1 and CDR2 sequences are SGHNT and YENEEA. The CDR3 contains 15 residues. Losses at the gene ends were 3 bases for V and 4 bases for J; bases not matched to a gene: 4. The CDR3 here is CASSFGTGFTGELFF. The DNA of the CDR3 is TGTGCCAGCAGCTTTGGGACAGGTTTCACCGGGGAGCTGTTTTTT.

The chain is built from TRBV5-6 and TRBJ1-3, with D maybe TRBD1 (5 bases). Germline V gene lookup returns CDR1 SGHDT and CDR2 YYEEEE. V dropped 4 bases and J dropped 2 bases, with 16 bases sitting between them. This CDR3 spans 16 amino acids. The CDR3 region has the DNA TGTGCCAGCAGCCCTGGCGGGGCGTACCCTGGAAACACCATATATTTT. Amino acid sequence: CASSPGGAYPGNTIYF.

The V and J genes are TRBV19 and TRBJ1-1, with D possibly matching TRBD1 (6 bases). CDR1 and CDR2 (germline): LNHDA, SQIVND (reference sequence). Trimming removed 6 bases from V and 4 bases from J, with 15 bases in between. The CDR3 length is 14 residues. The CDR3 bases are TGTGCCAGTAGGAGACAACAGGGTACCACTGAAGCTTTCTTT. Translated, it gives CASRRQQGTTEAFF.

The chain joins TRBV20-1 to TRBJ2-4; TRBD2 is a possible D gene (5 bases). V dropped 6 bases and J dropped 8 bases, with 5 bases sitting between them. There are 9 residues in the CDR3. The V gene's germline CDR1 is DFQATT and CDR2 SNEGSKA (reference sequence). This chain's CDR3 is CSAGDIQYF. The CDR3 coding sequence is TGCAGTGCCGGGGACATTCAGTACTTC.

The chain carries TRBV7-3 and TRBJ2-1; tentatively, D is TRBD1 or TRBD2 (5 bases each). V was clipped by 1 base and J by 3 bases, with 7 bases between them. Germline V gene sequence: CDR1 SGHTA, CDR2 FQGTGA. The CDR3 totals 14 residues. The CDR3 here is CASSLKGSYNEQFF. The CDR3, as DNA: TGTGCCAGCAGCTTAAAGGGGAGCTACAATGAGCAGTTCTTC.

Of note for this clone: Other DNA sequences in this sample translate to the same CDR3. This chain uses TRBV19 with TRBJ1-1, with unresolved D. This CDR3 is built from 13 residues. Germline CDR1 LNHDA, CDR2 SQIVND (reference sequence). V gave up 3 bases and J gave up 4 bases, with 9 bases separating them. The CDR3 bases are TGTGCCAGTAGTATTGAAGGAAGCACTGAAGCTTTCTTT. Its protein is CASSIEGSTEAFF.

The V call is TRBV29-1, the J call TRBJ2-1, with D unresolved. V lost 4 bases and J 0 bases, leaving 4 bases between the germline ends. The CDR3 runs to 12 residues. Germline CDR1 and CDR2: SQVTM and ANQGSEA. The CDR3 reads CSVGNSYNEQFF. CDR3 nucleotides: TGCAGCGTTGGTAACTCCTACAATGAGCAGTTCTTC.

DNA of the CDR3: TGCGCCAGCAGCCCTGGACACCACCTCTCCTACAATGAGCAGTTCTTC. Residues: CASSPGHHLSYNEQFF. This chain connects TRBV4-1 to TRBJ2-1; maybe TRBD1 (5 bases). CDR3 size: 16 residues. The V end lost 4 bases, the J end lost 0 bases, and 13 bases lay between the germline ends. Germline assignment: CDR1 MGHRA and CDR2 YSYEKL.

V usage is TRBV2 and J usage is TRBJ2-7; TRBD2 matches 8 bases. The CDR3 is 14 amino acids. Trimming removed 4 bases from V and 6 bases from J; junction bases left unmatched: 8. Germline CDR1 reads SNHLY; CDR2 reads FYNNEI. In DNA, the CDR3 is TGTGCCAGCAGTGTGGGGCGGGGGGTTGGCGAGCAGTACTTC. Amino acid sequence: CASSVGRGVGEQYF.

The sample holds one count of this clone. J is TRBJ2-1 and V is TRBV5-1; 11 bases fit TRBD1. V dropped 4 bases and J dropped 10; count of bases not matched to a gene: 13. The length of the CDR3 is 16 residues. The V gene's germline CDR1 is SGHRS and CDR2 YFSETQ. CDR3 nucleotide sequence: TGCGCCAGCAGCAAGCTCGTTGGACAGGGGGCAGACGAGCAGTTCTTC. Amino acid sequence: CASSKLVGQGADEQFF.

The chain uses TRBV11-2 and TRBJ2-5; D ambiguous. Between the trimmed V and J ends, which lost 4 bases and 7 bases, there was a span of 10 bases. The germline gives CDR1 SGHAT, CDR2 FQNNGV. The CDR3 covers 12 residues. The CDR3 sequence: CASSSVVGTQYF. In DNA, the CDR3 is TGTGCCAGCAGCTCCGTGGTGGGGACCCAGTACTTC.

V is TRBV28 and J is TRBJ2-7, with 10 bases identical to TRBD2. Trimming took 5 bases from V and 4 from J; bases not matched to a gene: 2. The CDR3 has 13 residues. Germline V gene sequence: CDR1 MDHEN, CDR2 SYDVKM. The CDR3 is CASSRTSGYEQYF. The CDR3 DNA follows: TGTGCCAGCAGTCGGACTAGCGGATACGAGCAGTACTTC.

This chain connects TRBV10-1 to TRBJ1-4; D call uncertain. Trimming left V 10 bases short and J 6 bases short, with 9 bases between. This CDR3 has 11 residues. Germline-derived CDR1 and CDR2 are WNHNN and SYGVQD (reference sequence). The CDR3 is CATPQDEKLFF. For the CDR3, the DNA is TGCGCCACCCCCCAGGATGAAAAACTGTTTTTT.

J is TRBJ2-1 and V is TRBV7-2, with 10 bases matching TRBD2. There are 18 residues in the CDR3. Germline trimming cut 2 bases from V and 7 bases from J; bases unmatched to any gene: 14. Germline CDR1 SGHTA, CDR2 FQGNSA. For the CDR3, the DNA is TGTGCCAGCAGCTTAAAATCGAGCGGGGGGGCCAAATGGAATGAGCAGTTCTTC. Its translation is CASSLKSSGGAKWNEQFF.

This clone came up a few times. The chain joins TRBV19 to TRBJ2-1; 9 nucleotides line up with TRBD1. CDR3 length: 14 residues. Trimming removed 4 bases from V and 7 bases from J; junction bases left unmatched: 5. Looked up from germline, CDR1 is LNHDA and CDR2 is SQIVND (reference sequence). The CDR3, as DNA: TGTGCCAGTAGTACACAGGGGGCAAGAAATGAGCAGTTCTTC. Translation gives CASSTQGARNEQFF.

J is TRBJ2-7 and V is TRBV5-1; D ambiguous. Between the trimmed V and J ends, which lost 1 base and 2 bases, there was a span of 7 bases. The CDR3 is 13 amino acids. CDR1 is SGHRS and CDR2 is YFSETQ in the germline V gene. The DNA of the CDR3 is TGCGCCAGCAGCTTGAAGGAGACCTACGAGCAGTACTTC. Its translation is CASSLKETYEQYF.